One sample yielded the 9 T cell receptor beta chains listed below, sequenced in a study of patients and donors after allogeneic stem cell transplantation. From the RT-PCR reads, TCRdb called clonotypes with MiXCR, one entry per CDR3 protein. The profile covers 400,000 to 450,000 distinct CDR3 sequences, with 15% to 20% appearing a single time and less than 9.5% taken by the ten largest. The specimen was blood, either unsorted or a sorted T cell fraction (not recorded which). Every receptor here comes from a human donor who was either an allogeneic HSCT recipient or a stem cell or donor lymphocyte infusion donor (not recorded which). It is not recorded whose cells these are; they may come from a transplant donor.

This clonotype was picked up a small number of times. In DNA, the CDR3 is TGTGCCAGCAGTTTTAGCGGAAATTACTACTATGGCTACACCTTC. Encoded protein: CASSFSGNYYYGYTF. The chain combines TRBV12-3 or TRBV12-4 with TRBJ1-2; D is ambiguous. The V end lost 3 bases, the J end lost 3 bases, and 14 bases lay between the germline ends. This CDR3 is built from 15 residues.

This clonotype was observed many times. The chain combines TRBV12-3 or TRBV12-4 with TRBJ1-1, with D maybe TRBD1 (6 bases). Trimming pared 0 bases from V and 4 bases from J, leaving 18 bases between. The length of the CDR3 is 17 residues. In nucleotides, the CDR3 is TGTGCCAGCAGTTTAGCGGTTAGGGGGGGCAAGGGCACTGAAGCTTTCTTT. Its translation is CASSLAVRGGKGTEAFF.

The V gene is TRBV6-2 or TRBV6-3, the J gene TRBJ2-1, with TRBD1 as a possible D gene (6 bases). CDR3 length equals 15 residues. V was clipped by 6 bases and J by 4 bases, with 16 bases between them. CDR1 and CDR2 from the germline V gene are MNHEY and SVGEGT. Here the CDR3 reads CASSTRQAKYNEQFF. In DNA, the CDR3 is TGTGCCAGCAGCACCAGACAGGCCAAATACAATGAGCAGTTCTTC.

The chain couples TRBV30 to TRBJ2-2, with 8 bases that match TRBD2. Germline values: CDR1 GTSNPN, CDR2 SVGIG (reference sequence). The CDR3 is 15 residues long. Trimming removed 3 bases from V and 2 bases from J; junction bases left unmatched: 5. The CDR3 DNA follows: TGTGCCTGGAGAAGCGGGAGTCCCAACACCGGGGAGCTGTTTTTT. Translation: CAWRSGSPNTGELFF.

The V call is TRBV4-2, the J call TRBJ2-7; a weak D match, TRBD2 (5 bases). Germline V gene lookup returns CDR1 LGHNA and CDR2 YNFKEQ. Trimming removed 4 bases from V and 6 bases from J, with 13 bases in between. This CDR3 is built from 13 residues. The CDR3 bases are TGTGCCAGCAGCCGCAACCACGCGGGCGAGCAGTACTTC. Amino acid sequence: CASSRNHAGEQYF.

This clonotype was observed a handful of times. Here the CDR3 DNA reads TGTGCCAGCTCACCGGGACAGGCTGGGGCCAACGTCCTGACTTTC. Residues: CASSPGQAGANVLTF. The chain joins TRBV18 to TRBJ2-6; 8 bases line up with TRBD1. This CDR3 comprises 15 residues. CDR1 KGHSH and CDR2 LQKENI come from the germline V gene. Germline trimming cut 3 bases from V and 2 bases from J; bases unmatched to any gene: 0.

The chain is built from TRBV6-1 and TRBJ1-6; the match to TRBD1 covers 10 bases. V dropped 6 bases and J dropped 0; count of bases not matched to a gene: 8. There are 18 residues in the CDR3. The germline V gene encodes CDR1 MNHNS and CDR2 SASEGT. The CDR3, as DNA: TGTGCCAGCAGCCCCGGACAGGGGGGAAGCTCCTATAATTCACCCCTCCACTTT. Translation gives CASSPGQGGSSYNSPLHF.

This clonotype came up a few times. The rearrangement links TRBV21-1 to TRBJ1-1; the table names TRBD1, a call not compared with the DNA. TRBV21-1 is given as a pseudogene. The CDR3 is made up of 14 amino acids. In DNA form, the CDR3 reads TGTGCCAGCAGAGGGGACAGGATGAACACTGAAGCTTTCTTT. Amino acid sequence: CASRGDRMNTEAFF.

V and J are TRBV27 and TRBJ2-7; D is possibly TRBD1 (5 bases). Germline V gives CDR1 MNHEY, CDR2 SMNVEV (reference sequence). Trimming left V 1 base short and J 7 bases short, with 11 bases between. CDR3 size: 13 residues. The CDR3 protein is CASSLFQGGEQYF. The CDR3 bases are TGTGCCAGCAGTTTATTCCAGGGTGGGGAGCAGTACTTC.